The subject of this entry is one T cell receptor (beta chain). The entry originates in a study of blood T cell repertoires in COVID-19. Study summary: Acute-phase and convalescent COVID-19 samples originated in the United States, Italy and Spain. T cells, B-cell-depleted T cells, or PBMCs supplied cDNA or gDNA.

In the original analysis: Reference gene primer amplification gave nucleated cell count estimates. The repertoire was sequenced with immunoSEQ multiplex PCR; TCRdb's copy has only in-frame clones and lacks some. Clone size and the V and J calls come from that table; the DNA yielded D and trimming. The sample carries under 95,000 clones, over 65% recorded once. V was pared by 3 bases and J by 1 base, with 2 bases of the junction left unmatched. There are 15 residues in the CDR3. CDR1 SGHTA and CDR2 FQGNSA come from the germline V gene. Material: peripheral blood. The TCR originated in a human donor in a cohort sampled during active COVID-19. The chain combines TRBV7-2 with TRBJ1-1; 10 bases are a match to TRBD1. CDR3 sequence: CASSFRTGGNTEAFF. The CDR3 DNA follows: TGTGCCAGCAGCTTCCGGACAGGGGGGAACACTGAAGCTTTCTTT.